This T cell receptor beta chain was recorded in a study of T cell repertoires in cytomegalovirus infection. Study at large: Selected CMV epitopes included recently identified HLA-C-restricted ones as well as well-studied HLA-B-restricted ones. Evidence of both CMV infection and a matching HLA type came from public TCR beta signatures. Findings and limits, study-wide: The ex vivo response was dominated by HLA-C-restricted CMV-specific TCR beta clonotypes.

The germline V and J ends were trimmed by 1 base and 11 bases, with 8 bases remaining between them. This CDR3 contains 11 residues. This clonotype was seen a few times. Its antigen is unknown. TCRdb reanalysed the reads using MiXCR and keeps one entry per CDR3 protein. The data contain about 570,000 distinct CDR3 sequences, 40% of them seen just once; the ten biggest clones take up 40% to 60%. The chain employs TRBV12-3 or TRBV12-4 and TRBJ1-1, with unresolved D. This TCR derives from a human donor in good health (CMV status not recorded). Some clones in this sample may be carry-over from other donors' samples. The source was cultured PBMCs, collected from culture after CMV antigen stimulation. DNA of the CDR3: TGTGCCAGCAGTTTAGGGTTGCATGCTTTCTTT. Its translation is CASSLGLHAFF.